The source of this T cell receptor (beta chain) is a study of beta chain features in type 1 diabetes. Study-wide background: Examination covered 107,917,701 sorted cells spanning all samples. Overall study results and limits: TCRB CDR3s from Type 1 diabetes patients were moderately but significantly shorter in all four CD4+ subsets.

Looked up from germline, CDR1 is SGDLS and CDR2 is YYNGEE. V lost 2 bases to trimming and J lost 5 bases; unmatched junction nucleotides: 3. This CDR3 has 15 residues. For this clone: Its antigen is not identified.

The study reverse transcribed the entire isolated RNA, so it sequenced expressed TCRB transcripts. Using immunoSEQ multiplex PCR, the repertoire was profiled, and TCRdb retains in-frame clones only, with some absent. There are about 700,000 clones in the sample; roughly 12% occur only once, and 0.022% lies in the top ten. Sequenced input: naive CD4+ T cells from blood. The source of this sequence is a man aged 18-30 years with type 1 diabetes. The genes are TRBV9 and TRBJ2-5; 13 bases align to TRBD2. CDR3 nucleotide sequence: TGTGCCAGCAGCGTTACTAGCGGGGGGGTGGAGACCCAGTACTTC. Encoded protein: CASSVTSGGVETQYF.